Below, one T cell receptor beta chain is given with its context. Antigen: not known. Assay used: immunoSEQ multiplex PCR; TCRdb lists only in-frame clones, some missing. The sample consists of 100,000 to 110,000 clones, 70% to 90% of them appearing once. The sample is drawn from a study of OX40 agonist ivuxolimab in advanced cancers. At the level of the study: Every 2 weeks, patients received ivuxolimab intravenously, dosed at 0.01 to 10 mg/kg. Melanoma, hepatocellular carcinoma, head and neck or renal cell cancer occurred in dose-escalation patients. Study results and caveats: Dose levels from 0.1 to 3.0 mg/kg saw CD4+ and CD8+ blood T cells expand clonally by week 6.

The study sampled blood at baseline, cycle 4 day 1, and cycle 7 day 1. The source is an adult with an advanced solid tumor such as melanoma, head and neck, liver or kidney cancer. Sequencing used CD4+ or CD8+ T cells sorted from blood, obtained in a trial of the OX40 agonist ivuxolimab.

CDR3 sequence: CASSEWVRNGYTF. CDR3 nucleotides: TGCGCCAGCAGTGAGTGGGTACGAAATGGCTACACCTTC. J is TRBJ1-2 and V is TRBV10-2; D is unclear. The CDR3 sequence is 13 residues long. Germline CDR1 and CDR2: WSHSY and SAAADI. The germline V and J ends were trimmed by 1 base and 6 bases, with 9 bases remaining between them.